Following are 12 T cell receptor beta chains from one sample sequenced in a study of control samples from healthy donors and cancer patients. Here immunoSEQ multiplex PCR was the method, and the copy in TCRdb shows in-frame clones only, minus some. The sample has 55,000 to 70,000 clones, around 87% seen once. Sequencing was carried out using PBMCs. These receptors were obtained from a man aged 55-75 years with colorectal cancer.

This clone was seen just once. The chain couples TRBV30 to TRBJ2-5; TRBD1 aligns across 7 bases. The CDR3 runs to 12 residues. Germline CDR1 GTSNPN, CDR2 SVGIG (reference sequence). Trimming removed 7 bases from V and 5 bases from J; junction bases left unmatched: 7. DNA for the CDR3: TGTGCCTACGACAGGGCGAGGGAGACCCAGTACTTC. As protein: CAYDRARETQYF.

For the CDR3, the DNA is TGTGCCAGCAGAAACGGCGGCAATCAGCCCCAGCATTTT. As protein: CASRNGGNQPQHF. The V call is TRBV12-3 or TRBV12-4, the J call TRBJ1-5; D is uncertain. This CDR3 contains 13 residues. The ends were cut back, 6 bases at V and 2 bases at J, with 8 bases in the middle.

V usage is TRBV19 and J usage is TRBJ2-5; weak D call: TRBD2 (6 bases). V lost 7 bases to trimming and J lost 7 bases, with 13 bases between them. The CDR3 spans 12 residues. Germline V lookup: CDR1 LNHDA, CDR2 SQIVND (reference sequence). CDR3 residues: CASKDLRGTQYF. The CDR3 bases are TGTGCCAGTAAGGACCTGCGGGGGACCCAGTACTTC.

This chain connects TRBV21-1 to TRBJ2-7; the table's D call, TRBD1, was not checked against the DNA. TRBV21-1 corresponds to a pseudogene. CDR3 length: 14 residues. The CDR3 DNA reads as TGTGCCAGCCCCAATGACAGGGCAATCGACGAGCAGTACTTC. This translates into CASPNDRAIDEQYF.

The rearrangement links TRBV10-3 to TRBJ1-4; TRBD1 agrees at 10 bases. This CDR3 has 14 amino acids. Germline CDR1 reads ENHRY; CDR2 reads SYGVKD. V lost 11 bases and J lost 7; bases outside the gene matches: 10. Written as DNA, the CDR3 is TGTGCCGCGGGACAGGGGATTAGGAGTGAAAAACTGTTTTTT. It encodes CAAGQGIRSEKLFF.

The V gene is TRBV9, the J gene TRBJ2-1, with 8 positions matching TRBD2. Per the germline V gene, CDR1 is SGDLS and CDR2 is YYNGEE. The J segment lost 7 bases and the V segment lost 7 bases, leaving 13 bases of the junction unmatched. This CDR3 region has 15 residues. The chain's CDR3 is CASGSGGAVMNEQFF. The CDR3 region has the DNA TGTGCCAGCGGCTCCGGGGGGGCCGTAATGAATGAGCAGTTCTTC.

The chain is built from TRBV7-9 and TRBJ1-4, with D possibly TRBD1 on 5 matching bases. The V gene lost 1 base and the J gene lost 0 bases, with 12 bases spanning the gap. This CDR3 region has 17 residues. Germline CDR1 SEHNR, CDR2 FQNEAQ (reference sequence). This CDR3 is CASSLGGTVATNEKLFF. As DNA, the CDR3 is TGTGCCAGCAGCTTAGGGGGGACGGTTGCAACTAATGAAAAACTGTTTTTT.

This chain uses TRBV2 with TRBJ2-1; maybe TRBD2 (6 bases). Trimming removed 7 bases at V and 6 bases at J, with 16 bases between. CDR1 and CDR2 from the germline V gene are SNHLY and FYNNEI. The CDR3 has 14 amino acids. CDR3 sequence: CASNPFRGTNEQFF. CDR3 nucleotide sequence: TGTGCCAGCAACCCCTTTCGGGGGACCAATGAGCAGTTCTTC.

The chain uses TRBV7-6 and TRBJ2-5; 8 nucleotides align to TRBD2. The J segment lost 2 bases and the V segment lost 2 bases, leaving 4 bases of the junction unmatched. The CDR3 spans 15 residues. Per germline, CDR1 SGHVS and CDR2 FNYEAQ. This chain's CDR3 is CASSLFSGGQETQYF. CDR3 nucleotide sequence: TGTGCCAGCAGCTTATTTTCGGGGGGGCAAGAGACCCAGTACTTC.

J is TRBJ2-1 and V is TRBV21-1; the D call of TRBD2 is as the table states it, not checked on the DNA. TRBV21-1 is an annotated pseudogene. The CDR3 sequence is 18 residues long. The CDR3 spells CASSFRLAGGLPHNEQFF. The CDR3 nucleotides read TGTGCCAGCAGCTTCCGACTAGCGGGGGGGCTTCCCCACAATGAGCAGTTCTTC.

The gene calls are TRBV28 and TRBJ1-1; D not resolved. Trimming removed 5 bases from V and 4 bases from J, with 14 bases in between. The CDR3 loop spans 14 amino acids. Germline values: CDR1 MDHEN, CDR2 SYDVKM. The CDR3: CASSLVIDATEAFF. Written as DNA, the CDR3 is TGTGCCAGCAGTCTGGTTATCGACGCCACTGAAGCTTTCTTT.

The rearrangement joins TRBV6-5 to TRBJ2-7; 7 nucleotides line up with TRBD1. Per the germline V gene, CDR1 is MNHEY and CDR2 is SVGAGI. The CDR3 has 16 residues. The V segment lost 0 bases and the J segment 4 bases; nucleotides outside the gene matches: 9. CDR3 amino acids: CASSYSTGRGDYEQYF. The CDR3 DNA reads as TGTGCCAGCAGTTACTCGACAGGGCGAGGGGATTACGAGCAGTACTTC.